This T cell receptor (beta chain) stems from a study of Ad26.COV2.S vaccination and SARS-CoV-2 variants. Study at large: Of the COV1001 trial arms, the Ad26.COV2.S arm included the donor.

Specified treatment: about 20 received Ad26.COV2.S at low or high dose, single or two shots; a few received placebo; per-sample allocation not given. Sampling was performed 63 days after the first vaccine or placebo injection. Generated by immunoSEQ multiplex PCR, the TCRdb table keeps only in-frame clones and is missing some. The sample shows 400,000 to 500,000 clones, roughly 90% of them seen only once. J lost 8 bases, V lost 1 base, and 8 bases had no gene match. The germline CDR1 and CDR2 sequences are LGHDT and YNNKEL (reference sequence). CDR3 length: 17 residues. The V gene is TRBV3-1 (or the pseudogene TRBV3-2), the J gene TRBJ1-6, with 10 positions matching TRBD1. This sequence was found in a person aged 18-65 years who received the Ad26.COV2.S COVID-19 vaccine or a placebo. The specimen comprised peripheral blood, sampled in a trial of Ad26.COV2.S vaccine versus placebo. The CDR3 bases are TGTGCCAGCAGCCAAGGAAAAACCGGGACAGGGGATTCACCCCTCCACTTT. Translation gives CASSQGKTGTGDSPLHF.